Listed below are T cell receptor beta chains from one sample, sequenced in a study of shared clonotypes between healthy human individuals. This table comes from immunoSEQ multiplex PCR, and its TCRdb copy is limited to in-frame clones, with some not included. The profile shows 2,500,000 or so clones, under 95% of them singletons. The sample consisted of naive CD4+ T cells from PBMCs. The receptors come from a man between 18 and 29 years old in good health. Some clones in this sample may be carry-over from other donors' samples. Each CDR3 is given with its conserved first and last residue. D genes are given only for firm matches. The size field is filled for only some rows; it gives once, few, many or a size class.

TRBV27,-,-,TRBJ2-3,TGTGCCAGCAGTACCGAACTCTATGGTACAGATACGCAGTATTTT,CASSTELYGTDTQYF
TRBV5-1,-,-,TRBJ1-5,TGCGCCAGCAGCGAAAACGAAGATCAGCCCCAGCATTTT,CASSENEDQPQHF
TRBV11-2,-,TRBD2,TRBJ2-5,TGTGCCAGCAGCCCACCCCGTTTGCGGGAGGGCCCCGACTTC,CASSPPRLREGPDF
TRBV2,-,TRBD1,TRBJ1-3,TGTGCCAGCAGTGTGGACAGGGGGGAACTCGGAAACACCATATATTTT,CASSVDRGELGNTIYF
TRBV9,-,-,TRBJ2-7,TGTGCCAGCAGCCCACAGATGGCGGACTACGAGCAGTACTTC,CASSPQMADYEQYF
TRBV7-2,-,-,TRBJ1-4,TGTGCCAGCAGCCCGCGGATGGCCGAAAAACTGTTTTTT,CASSPRMAEKLFF
TRBV5-1,-,-,TRBJ1-3,TGCGCCAGCAGCTTAAGTCCAACCTCTGGAAACACCATATATTTT,CASSLSPTSGNTIYF
TRBV5-1,-,TRBD1,TRBJ1-4,TGCGCCAGCAGCGGGGGACAGATAAATGAAAAACTGTTTTTT,CASSGGQINEKLFF
TRBV9,-,TRBD2,TRBJ2-7,TGTGCCAGCAGCGTAGCCGGCGGGAGGGCCAGGGACGAGCAGTACTTC,CASSVAGGRARDEQYF
TRBV29-1,-,-,TRBJ2-2,TGCAGCGTGACAGGGGAGGGCACCGGGGAGCTGTTTTTT,CSVTGEGTGELFF
TRBV15,-,TRBD2,TRBJ2-7,TGTGCCACCAGCAGAGAACTAGCGGGATCCTACGAGCAGTACTTC,CATSRELAGSYEQYF
TRBV19,-,TRBD1,TRBJ2-7,TGTGCCAGTAGTATAGAGGGGACAGGGGGTTTTCACGAGCAGTACTTC,CASSIEGTGGFHEQYF
TRBV5-1,-,-,TRBJ2-2,TGCGCCAGCAGCCTCGACCCCCGAAAGGACACCGGGGAGCTGTTTTTT,CASSLDPRKDTGELFF
TRBV28,once,TRBD1,TRBJ2-5,TGTGCCAGCAGTTTAGCAGGGGGCAGAGAGACCCAGTACTTC,CASSLAGGRETQYF
TRBV28,-,TRBD1,TRBJ1-5,TGTGCCAGCACCTTCCGGGACAGGGCTAATCAGCCCCAGCATTTT,CASTFRDRANQPQHF
TRBV6-1,-,-,TRBJ1-1,TGTGCCAGCAGTGAAATGGGACAACGCACTGAAGCTTTCTTT,CASSEMGQRTEAFF
TRBV27,-,TRBD2,TRBJ2-5,TGTGCCAGCAGTCAGGGACTAGCGGGAGCTGATCCGACGTCGGGGAGGGAGACCCAGTACTTC,CASSQGLAGADPTSGRETQYF
TRBV5-1,-,TRBD1,TRBJ1-1,TGCGCCAGCAGCTGGGGGGACAGGGTGGACACTGAAGCTTTCTTT,CASSWGDRVDTEAFF
TRBV7-9,-,TRBD1,TRBJ1-4,TGTGCCAGCAGCGCGGGGCTAGGGGGCCGGGGTGAAAAACTGTTTTTT,CASSAGLGGRGEKLFF
TRBV4-2,-,TRBD2,TRBJ2-7,TGTGCCAGCAGCCTGGGACTAGCGGGAGGGCCATCCTACGAGCAGTACTTC,CASSLGLAGGPSYEQYF
TRBV7-8,-,-,TRBJ2-1,TGTGCCAGCAGACCCCGAGGGGGCTCCTACAATGAGCAGTTCTTC,CASRPRGGSYNEQFF
TRBV4-1,-,-,TRBJ2-3,TGCGCCAGCAGCCAACTCCAGATTAGCACAGATACGCAGTATTTT,CASSQLQISTDTQYF
TRBV28,-,-,TRBJ1-4,TGTGCCAGCAGTGGAAAACAGGGAGATAATGAAAAACTGTTTTTT,CASSGKQGDNEKLFF
TRBV5-1,-,-,TRBJ2-7,TGCGCCAGCAGCCTTTTGGGACGGCCCTACGAGCAGTACTTC,CASSLLGRPYEQYF
TRBV5-4,once,TRBD1,TRBJ2-3,TGTGCCAGCAGCTCTAAGACAGGGGGCCCAGATACGCAGTATTTT,CASSSKTGGPDTQYF